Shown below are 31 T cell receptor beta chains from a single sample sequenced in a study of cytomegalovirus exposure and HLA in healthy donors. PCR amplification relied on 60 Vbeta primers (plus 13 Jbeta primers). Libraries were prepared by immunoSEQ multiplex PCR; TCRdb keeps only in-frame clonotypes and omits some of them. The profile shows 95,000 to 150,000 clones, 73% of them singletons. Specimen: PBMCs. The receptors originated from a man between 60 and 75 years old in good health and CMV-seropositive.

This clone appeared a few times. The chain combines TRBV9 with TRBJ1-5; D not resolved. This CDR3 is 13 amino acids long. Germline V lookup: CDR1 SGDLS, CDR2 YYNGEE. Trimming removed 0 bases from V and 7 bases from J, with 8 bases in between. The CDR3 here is CASSVDTVQPQHF. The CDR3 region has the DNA TGTGCCAGCAGCGTAGATACAGTCCAGCCCCAGCATTTT.

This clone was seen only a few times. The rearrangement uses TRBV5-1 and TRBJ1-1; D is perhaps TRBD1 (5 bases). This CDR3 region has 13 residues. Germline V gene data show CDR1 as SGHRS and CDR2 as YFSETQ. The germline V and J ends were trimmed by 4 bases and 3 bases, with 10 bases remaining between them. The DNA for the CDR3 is TGCGCCAGCAGCCCCAGGGCCGACACTGAAGCTTTCTTT. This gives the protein CASSPRADTEAFF.

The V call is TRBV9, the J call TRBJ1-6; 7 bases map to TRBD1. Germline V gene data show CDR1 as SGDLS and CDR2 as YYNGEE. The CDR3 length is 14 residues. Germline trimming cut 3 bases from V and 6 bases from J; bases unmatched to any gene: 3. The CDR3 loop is CASSAGTVNSPLHF. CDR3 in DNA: TGTGCCAGCAGCGCCGGGACAGTTAATTCACCCCTCCACTTT.

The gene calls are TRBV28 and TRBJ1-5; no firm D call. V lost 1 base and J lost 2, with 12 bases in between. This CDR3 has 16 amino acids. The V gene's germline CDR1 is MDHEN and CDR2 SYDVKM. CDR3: CASSLSPGIGNQPQHF. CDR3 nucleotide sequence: TGTGCCAGCAGTTTATCCCCGGGAATCGGCAATCAGCCCCAGCATTTT.

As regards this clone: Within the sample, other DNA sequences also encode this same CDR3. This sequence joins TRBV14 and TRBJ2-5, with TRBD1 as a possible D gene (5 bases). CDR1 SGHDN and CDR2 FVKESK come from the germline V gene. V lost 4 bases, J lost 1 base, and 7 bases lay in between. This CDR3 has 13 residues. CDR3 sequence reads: CASSRGLQETQYF. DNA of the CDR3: TGTGCCAGCAGCCGGGGCCTCCAAGAGACCCAGTACTTC.

CDR3 amino acids: CASSLMGLAGGTDTQYF. CDR3 bases: TGTGCCAGCAGCTTAATGGGACTAGCGGGGGGTACAGATACGCAGTATTTT. The V and J genes are TRBV7-3 and TRBJ2-3, with TRBD2 matching over 15 bases. In germline, CDR1 is SGHTA, CDR2 FQGTGA. The CDR3 runs to 17 residues. J gave up 3 bases and V 1 base, and 2 bases lay outside the gene matches.

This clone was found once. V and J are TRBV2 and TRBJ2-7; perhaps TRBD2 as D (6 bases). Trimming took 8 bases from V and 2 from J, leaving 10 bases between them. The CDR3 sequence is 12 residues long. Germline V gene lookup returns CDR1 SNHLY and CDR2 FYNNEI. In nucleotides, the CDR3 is TGTGCCAGCGGAGGGACGCCCTACGAGCAGTACTTC. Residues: CASGGTPYEQYF.

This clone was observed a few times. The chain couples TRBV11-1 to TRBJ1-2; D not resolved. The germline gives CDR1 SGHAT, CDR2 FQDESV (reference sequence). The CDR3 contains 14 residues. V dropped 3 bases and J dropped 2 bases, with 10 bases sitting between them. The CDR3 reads CASSLDRENYGYTF. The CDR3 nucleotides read TGTGCCAGCAGCTTGGACCGGGAGAACTATGGCTACACCTTC.

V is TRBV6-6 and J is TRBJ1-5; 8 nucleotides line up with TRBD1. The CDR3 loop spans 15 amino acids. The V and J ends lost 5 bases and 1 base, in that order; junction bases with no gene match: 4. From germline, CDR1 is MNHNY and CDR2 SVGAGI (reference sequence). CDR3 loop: CASSVQGVSNQPQHF. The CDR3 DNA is TGTGCCAGCAGTGTACAGGGGGTCAGCAATCAGCCCCAGCATTTT.

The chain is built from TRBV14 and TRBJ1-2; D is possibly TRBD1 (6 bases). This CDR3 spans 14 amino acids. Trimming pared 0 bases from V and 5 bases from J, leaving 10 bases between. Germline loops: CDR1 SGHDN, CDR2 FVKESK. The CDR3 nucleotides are TGTGCCAGCAGCCAAGATTATAGGGGGTATGGCTACACCTTC. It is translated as CASSQDYRGYGYTF.

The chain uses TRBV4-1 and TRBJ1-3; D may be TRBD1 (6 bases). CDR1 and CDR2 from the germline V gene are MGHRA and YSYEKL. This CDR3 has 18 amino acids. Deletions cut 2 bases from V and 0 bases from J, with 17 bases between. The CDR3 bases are TGCGCCAGCAGCCAAAAGGGGGGGTCAGGGCTCTCTGGAAACACCATATATTTT. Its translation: CASSQKGGSGLSGNTIYF.

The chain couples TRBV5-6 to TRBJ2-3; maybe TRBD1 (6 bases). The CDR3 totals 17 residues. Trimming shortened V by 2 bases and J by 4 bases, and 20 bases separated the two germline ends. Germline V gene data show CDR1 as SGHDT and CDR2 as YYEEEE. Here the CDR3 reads CASSFGFTTGYSDTQYF. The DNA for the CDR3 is TGTGCCAGCAGCTTCGGTTTTACAACAGGGTATTCAGATACGCAGTATTTT.

CDR3 loop: CASRTEGNTIYF. CDR3 sequence (DNA): TGCGCCAGCAGGACAGAAGGAAACACCATATATTTT. The gene calls are TRBV5-1 and TRBJ1-3, with a weak D call TRBD1 (5 bases). The CDR3 contains 12 residues. Trimming pared 5 bases from V and 4 bases from J, leaving 7 bases between. Germline CDR1 and CDR2: SGHRS and YFSETQ.

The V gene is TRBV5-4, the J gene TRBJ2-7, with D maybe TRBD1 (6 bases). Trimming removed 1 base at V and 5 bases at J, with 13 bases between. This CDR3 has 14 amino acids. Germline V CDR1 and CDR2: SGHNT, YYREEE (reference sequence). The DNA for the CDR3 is TGTGCCAGCAGCTTGCAGGGGATGGGCCACGAGCAGTACTTC. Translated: CASSLQGMGHEQYF.

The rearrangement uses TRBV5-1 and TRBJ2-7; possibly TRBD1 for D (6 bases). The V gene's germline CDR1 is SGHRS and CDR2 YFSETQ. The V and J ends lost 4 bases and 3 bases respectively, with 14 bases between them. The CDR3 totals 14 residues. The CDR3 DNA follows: TGCGCCAGCAGCCCGGGGACATCCGGCTACGAGCAGTACTTC. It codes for CASSPGTSGYEQYF.

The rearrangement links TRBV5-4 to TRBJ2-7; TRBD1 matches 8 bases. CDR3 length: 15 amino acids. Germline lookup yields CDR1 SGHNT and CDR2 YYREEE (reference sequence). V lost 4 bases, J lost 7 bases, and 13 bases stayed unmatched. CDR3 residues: CASSRGTGKPQEQYF. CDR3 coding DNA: TGTGCCAGCAGCCGAGGGACAGGTAAACCCCAGGAGCAGTACTTC.

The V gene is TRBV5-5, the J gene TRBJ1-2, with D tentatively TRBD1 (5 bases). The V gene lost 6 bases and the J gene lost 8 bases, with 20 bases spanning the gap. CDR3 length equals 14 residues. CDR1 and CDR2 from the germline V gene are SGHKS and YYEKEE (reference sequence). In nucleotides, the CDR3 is TGTGCCAGCAATCCCCCCCAGGGTCTGAACGGCTACACCTTC. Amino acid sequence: CASNPPQGLNGYTF. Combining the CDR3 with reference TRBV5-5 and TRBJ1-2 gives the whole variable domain DAGVTQSPTHLIKTRGQQVTLRCSPISGHKSVSWYQQVLGQGPQFIFQYYEKEERGRGNFPDRFSARQFPNYSSELNVNALLLGDSALYLCASNPPQGLNGYTFGSGTRLTVV.

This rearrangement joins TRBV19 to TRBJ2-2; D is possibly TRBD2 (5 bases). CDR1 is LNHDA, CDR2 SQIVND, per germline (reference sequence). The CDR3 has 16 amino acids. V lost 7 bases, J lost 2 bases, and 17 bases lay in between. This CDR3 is CASTLDWRANTGELFF. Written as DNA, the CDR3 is TGTGCCAGTACTCTGGACTGGCGGGCAAACACCGGGGAGCTGTTTTTT.

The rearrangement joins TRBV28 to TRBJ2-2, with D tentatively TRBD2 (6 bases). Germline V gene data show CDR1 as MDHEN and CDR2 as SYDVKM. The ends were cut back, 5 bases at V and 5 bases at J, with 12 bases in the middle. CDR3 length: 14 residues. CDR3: CASSPGVGTGELFF. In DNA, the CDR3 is TGTGCCAGCAGTCCGGGAGTTGGGACCGGGGAGCTGTTTTTT.

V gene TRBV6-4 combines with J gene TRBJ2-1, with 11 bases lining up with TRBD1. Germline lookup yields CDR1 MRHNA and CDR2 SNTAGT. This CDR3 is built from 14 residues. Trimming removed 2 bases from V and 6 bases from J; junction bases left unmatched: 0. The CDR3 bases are TGTGCCAGCAGTGACGGGACAGGGGGCAATGAGCAGTTCTTC. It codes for CASSDGTGGNEQFF.

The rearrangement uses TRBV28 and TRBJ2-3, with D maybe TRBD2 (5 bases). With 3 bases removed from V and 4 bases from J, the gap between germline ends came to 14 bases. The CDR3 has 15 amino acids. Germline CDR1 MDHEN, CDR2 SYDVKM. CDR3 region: CASSFPSGSSDTQYF. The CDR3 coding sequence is TGTGCCAGCAGTTTCCCCAGCGGTAGCTCAGATACGCAGTATTTT.

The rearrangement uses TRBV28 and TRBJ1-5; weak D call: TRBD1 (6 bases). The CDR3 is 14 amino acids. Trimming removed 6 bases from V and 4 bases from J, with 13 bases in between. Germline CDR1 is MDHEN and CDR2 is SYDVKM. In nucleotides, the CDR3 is TGTGCCAGCAGCCTGACAGGCCAGAATCAGCCCCAGCATTTT. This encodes CASSLTGQNQPQHF.

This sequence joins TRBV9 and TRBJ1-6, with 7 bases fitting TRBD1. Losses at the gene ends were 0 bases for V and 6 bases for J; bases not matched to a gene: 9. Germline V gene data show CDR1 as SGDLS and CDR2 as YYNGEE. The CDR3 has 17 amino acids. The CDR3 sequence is CASSVAPGAGGNSPLHF. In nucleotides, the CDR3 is TGTGCCAGCAGCGTAGCTCCGGGGGCAGGGGGTAATTCACCCCTCCACTTT.

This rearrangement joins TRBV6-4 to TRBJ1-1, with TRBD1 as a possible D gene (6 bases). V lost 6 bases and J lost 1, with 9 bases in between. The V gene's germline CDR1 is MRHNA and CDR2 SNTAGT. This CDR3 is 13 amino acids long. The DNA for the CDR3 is TGTGCCAGCAGGAAACAGGGGAACACTGAAGCTTTCTTT. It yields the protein CASRKQGNTEAFF.

CDR3 amino acids: CASSPTGRPDTQYF. The CDR3 bases are TGTGCCAGCAGCCCGACGGGTAGGCCCGATACGCAGTATTTT. The chain is built from TRBV5-8 and TRBJ2-3; no reliable D call. CDR1 and CDR2 (germline): SGHTS, YDEGEE. The CDR3 extends over 14 amino acids. Trimming left V 4 bases short and J 6 bases short, with 15 bases between. Based on the CDR3 plus reference TRBV5-8 and TRBJ2-3, the full variable domain is EAGVTQSPTHLIKTRGQQATLRCSPISGHTSVYWYQQALGLGLQFLLWYDEGEERNRGNFPPRFSGRQFPNYSSELNVNALELEDSALYLCASSPTGRPDTQYFGPGTRLTVL.

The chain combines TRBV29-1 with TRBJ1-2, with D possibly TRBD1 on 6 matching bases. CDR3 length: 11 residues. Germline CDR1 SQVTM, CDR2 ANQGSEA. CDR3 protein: CSGSRGGGYTF. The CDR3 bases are TGCAGTGGGTCCAGGGGCGGTGGCTACACCTTC.

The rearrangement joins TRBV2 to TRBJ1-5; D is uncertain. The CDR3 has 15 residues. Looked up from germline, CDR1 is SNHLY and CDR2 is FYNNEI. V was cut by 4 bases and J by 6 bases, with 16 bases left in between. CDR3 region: CASSGGGGLGQPQHF. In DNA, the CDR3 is TGTGCCAGCAGTGGAGGAGGCGGGCTAGGTCAGCCCCAGCATTTT.

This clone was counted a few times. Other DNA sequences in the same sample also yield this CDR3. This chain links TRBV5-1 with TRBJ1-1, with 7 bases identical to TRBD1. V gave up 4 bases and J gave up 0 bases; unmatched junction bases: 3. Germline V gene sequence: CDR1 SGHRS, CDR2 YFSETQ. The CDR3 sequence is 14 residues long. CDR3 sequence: CASSLGQMNTEAFF. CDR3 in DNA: TGCGCCAGCAGCCTGGGACAGATGAACACTGAAGCTTTCTTT.

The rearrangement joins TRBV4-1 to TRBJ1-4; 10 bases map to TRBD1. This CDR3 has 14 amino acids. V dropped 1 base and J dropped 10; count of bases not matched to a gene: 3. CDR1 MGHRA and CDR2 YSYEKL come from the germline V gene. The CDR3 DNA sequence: TGCGCCAGCAGCCAAGCGGGGACAGGGGCAAAACTGTTTTTT. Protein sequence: CASSQAGTGAKLFF.

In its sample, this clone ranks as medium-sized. CDR3 loop: CASSPGGGYYEQYF. CDR3 DNA: TGCGCCAGCAGTCCCGGCGGGGGGTACTACGAGCAGTACTTC. V is TRBV5-1 and J is TRBJ2-7; 8 nucleotides line up with TRBD2. Germline CDR1 and CDR2: SGHRS and YFSETQ. The CDR3 covers 14 residues. J lost 3 bases, V lost 5 bases, and 7 bases had no gene match. Based on the CDR3 plus reference TRBV5-1 and TRBJ2-7, the full variable domain is KAGVTQTPRYLIKTRGQQVTLSCSPISGHRSVSWYQQTPGQGLQFLFEYFSETQRNKGNFPGRFSGRQFSNSRSEMNVSTLELGDSALYLCASSPGGGYYEQYFGPGTRLTVT.

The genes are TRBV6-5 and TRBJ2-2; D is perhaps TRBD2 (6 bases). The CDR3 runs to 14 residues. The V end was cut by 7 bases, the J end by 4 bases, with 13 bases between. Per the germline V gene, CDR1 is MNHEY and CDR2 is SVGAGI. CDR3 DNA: TGTGCCAGCAAGGGCGGGGACTTCACCGGGGAGCTGTTTTTT. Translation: CASKGGDFTGELFF.